Presented here are 11 T cell receptor beta chains from one specimen sequenced in a study of blood T cell repertoires in COVID-19. TCRdb's copy holds only in-frame clones and misses some; the assay was immunoSEQ multiplex PCR. This sample has approximately 260,000 clones, with 70% to 90% found just once. Material: peripheral blood. These receptors were collected from an older woman with acute or convalescent COVID-19.

The V gene is TRBV5-4, the J gene TRBJ1-2; 8 bases match TRBD1. Trimming at V came to 4 bases and at J to 4 bases, leaving 6 bases not matched to a gene. Germline V gene sequence: CDR1 SGHNT, CDR2 YYREEE (reference sequence). CDR3 length: 14 amino acids. This CDR3 reads CASSPQGASYGYTF. The CDR3 DNA is TGTGCCAGCAGCCCCCAGGGGGCGTCCTATGGCTACACCTTC.

The chain carries TRBV19 and TRBJ2-2; 10 positions match TRBD1. CDR3 size: 17 residues. Trimming removed 5 bases from V and 6 bases from J; junction bases left unmatched: 12. Germline CDR1 reads LNHDA; CDR2 reads SQIVND (reference sequence). DNA of the CDR3: TGTGCCAGTAGTCGGGACAGGGGCGCCGGAGGGGCCGGGGAGCTGTTTTTT. It yields the protein CASSRDRGAGGAGELFF.

For the CDR3, the DNA is TGTGCCAGCAGTGAGAGGAGGGGGCATCAGTTCTTC. Translating it yields CASSERRGHQFF. This chain links TRBV6-1 with TRBJ2-1; maybe TRBD1 (7 bases). The germline gives CDR1 MNHNS, CDR2 SASEGT. There are 12 residues in the CDR3. Trimming pared 3 bases from V and 13 bases from J, leaving 13 bases between.

The chain carries TRBV2 and TRBJ1-1, with 7 bases lining up with TRBD1. Germline V gene lookup returns CDR1 SNHLY and CDR2 FYNNEI. Trimming at V came to 3 bases and at J to 4 bases, leaving 2 bases not matched to a gene. CDR3 length: 13 residues. This chain's CDR3 is CASSDRGTTEAFF. Here the CDR3 DNA reads TGTGCCAGCAGTGACAGGGGGACCACTGAAGCTTTCTTT.

This rearrangement joins TRBV5-8 to TRBJ2-3, with D possibly matching TRBD2 (6 bases). V lost 0 bases, J lost 0 bases, and 14 bases lay in between. Germline values: CDR1 SGHTS, CDR2 YDEGEE. CDR3 length equals 17 residues. CDR3 DNA: TGTGCCAGCAGCTTGGAGCTAGCGCCCGCTAGCACAGATACGCAGTATTTT. Translating gives CASSLELAPASTDTQYF. The full variable domain, rest sourced from reference TRBV5-8 and TRBJ2-3, is EAGVTQSPTHLIKTRGQQATLRCSPISGHTSVYWYQQALGLGLQFLLWYDEGEERNRGNFPPRFSGRQFPNYSSELNVNALELEDSALYLCASSLELAPASTDTQYFGPGTRLTVL.

The J gene is TRBJ1-2, the V gene TRBV6-1; 7 positions match TRBD1. V was pared by 2 bases and J by 8 bases, with 14 bases of the junction left unmatched. The CDR3 runs 16 residues. Germline CDR1 reads MNHNS; CDR2 reads SASEGT. This CDR3 is CASSERPAQGLGGYTF. The CDR3 DNA reads TGTGCCAGCAGTGAACGTCCAGCACAGGGGCTCGGGGGCTACACCTTC.

This clone has a count of ten or more. This chain uses TRBV10-3 with TRBJ1-5, with D maybe TRBD1 (6 bases). The V end lost 8 bases, the J end lost 4 bases, and 9 bases lay between the germline ends. CDR1 ENHRY and CDR2 SYGVKD come from the germline V gene. The CDR3 covers 12 residues. This CDR3 reads CAIGTPNQPQHF. CDR3 DNA: TGTGCCATCGGGACACCAAATCAGCCCCAGCATTTT.

To note about this clone: Additional DNA sequences in this sample encode the identical CDR3. The chain carries TRBV5-1 and TRBJ2-3; D is uncertain. Trimming pared 0 bases from V and 5 bases from J, leaving 7 bases between. The germline CDR1 and CDR2 sequences are SGHRS and YFSETQ. The CDR3 contains 13 residues. The CDR3 sequence is CASSLDPGDTQYF. CDR3 nucleotides: TGCGCCAGCAGCTTGGACCCGGGAGATACGCAGTATTTT.

The chain uses TRBV30 and TRBJ2-1, with D unclear. The CDR3 extends over 12 amino acids. Germline V lookup: CDR1 GTSNPN, CDR2 SVGIG (reference sequence). Trimming cost V 0 bases and J 6 bases, with 6 bases left between them. The CDR3 DNA reads as TGTGCCTGGAGTGTATCGTTCAATGAGCAGTTCTTC. Its translation is CAWSVSFNEQFF.

The rearrangement links TRBV6-1 to TRBJ1-6, with TRBD1 matching 9 bases. V was pared by 4 bases and J by 9 bases, with 10 bases of the junction left unmatched. CDR3 size: 16 residues. From germline, CDR1 is MNHNS and CDR2 SASEGT. In nucleotides, the CDR3 is TGTGCCAGCAGTGGATCACAGGGGGCGACGGCTTCACCCCTCCACTTT. As protein: CASSGSQGATASPLHF.

The V call is TRBV19, the J call TRBJ1-2; tentative D call: TRBD1 (5 bases). The CDR3 totals 14 residues. The germline gives CDR1 LNHDA, CDR2 SQIVND (reference sequence). V lost 7 bases, J lost 8 bases, and 20 bases lay in between. The DNA of the CDR3 is TGTGCCAGTATGGCTCCGGGAGGGGCCGGGGGCTACACCTTC. As protein: CASMAPGGAGGYTF.